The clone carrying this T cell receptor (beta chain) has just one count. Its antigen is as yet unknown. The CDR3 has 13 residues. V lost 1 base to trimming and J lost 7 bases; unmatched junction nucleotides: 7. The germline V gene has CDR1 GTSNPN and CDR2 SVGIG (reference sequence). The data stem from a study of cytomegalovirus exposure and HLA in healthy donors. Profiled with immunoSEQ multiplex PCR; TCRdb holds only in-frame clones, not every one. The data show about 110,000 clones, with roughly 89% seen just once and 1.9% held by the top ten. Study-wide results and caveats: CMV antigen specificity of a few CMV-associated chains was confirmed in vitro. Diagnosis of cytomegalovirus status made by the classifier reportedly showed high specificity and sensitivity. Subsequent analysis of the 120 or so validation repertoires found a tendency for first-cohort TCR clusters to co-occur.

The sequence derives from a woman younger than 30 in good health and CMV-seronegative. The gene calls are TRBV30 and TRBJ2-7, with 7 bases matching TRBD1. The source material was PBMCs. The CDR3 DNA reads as TGTGCCTGGAGTGCGGTCACAGGGGAAGAGCAGTACTTC. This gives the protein CAWSAVTGEEQYF.